This entry is about one TCR beta chain. What it binds is not known. In germline, CDR1 is LNHNV, CDR2 YYDKDF (reference sequence). Trimming left V 5 bases short and J 7 bases short, with 30 bases between. The CDR3 loop spans 19 amino acids. TCRdb fed the 5' RACE reads into MiXCR, producing one record per CDR3 protein. The sample lists tens of thousands of distinct CDR3 sequences, roughly a sixth occurring once. The data belong to a study of T-cell memory formation after mild COVID-19. Study findings and constraints: Mainly in CM and EM were contracting CD4+ clones; CD8+ were in EMRA. Certain responding clones were present in pre-infection memory, suggesting participation of cross-reactive memory.

The sequenced sample consisted of PBMCs or a T cell subset sorted from them (not recorded which). The TCR sequence derives from an adult woman who had mild COVID-19 (a few samples of this study predate the infection). Cell type and time point are not known. The chain employs TRBV15 and TRBJ2-1; D possibly corresponds to TRBD2 (6 bases). The CDR3 nucleotides read TGTGCCACCAGCGGGGATTCACTCGCACGGGAGTTTCTCTGGAATGAGCAGTTCTTC. Protein: CATSGDSLAREFLWNEQFF.